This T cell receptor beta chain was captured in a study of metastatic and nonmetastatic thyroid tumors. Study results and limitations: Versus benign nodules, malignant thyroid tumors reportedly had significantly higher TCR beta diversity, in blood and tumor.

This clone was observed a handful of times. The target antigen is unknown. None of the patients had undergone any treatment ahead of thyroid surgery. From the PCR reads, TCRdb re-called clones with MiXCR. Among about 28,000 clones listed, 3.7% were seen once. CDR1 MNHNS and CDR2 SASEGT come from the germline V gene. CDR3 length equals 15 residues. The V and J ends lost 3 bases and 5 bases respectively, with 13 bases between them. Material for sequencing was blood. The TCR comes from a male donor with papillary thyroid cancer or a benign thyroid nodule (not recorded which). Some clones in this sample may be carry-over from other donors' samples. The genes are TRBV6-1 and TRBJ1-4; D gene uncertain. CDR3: CASSDWALGNEKLFF. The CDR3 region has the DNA TGTGCCAGCAGTGATTGGGCCTTGGGGAATGAAAAACTGTTTTTT.